This T cell receptor (beta chain) was sequenced in a study of OX40 agonist ivuxolimab in advanced cancers. About the research overall: At about 82% male, the cohort had a mean age of 60 years, ranging from about 23 to 79.

Sequencing used immunoSEQ multiplex PCR; TCRdb keeps in-frame clones, though not all of them. The profile shows tens of thousands of clones, around 94% of them singletons. V was shortened by 6 bases and J by 0 bases, with 21 bases between the two germline ends. This CDR3 is 16 amino acids long. Germline assignment: CDR1 SQVTM and CDR2 ANQGSEA. The sequencing here drew on CD4+ or CD8+ T cells sorted from blood, taken in a trial of the OX40 agonist ivuxolimab. This chain joins TRBV29-1 and TRBJ2-7, with D possibly TRBD1 on 7 matching bases. This TCR derives from an adult with an advanced solid tumor such as melanoma, head and neck, liver or kidney cancer. The DNA for the CDR3 is TGCAGCGTAGGGAGGACAGGCTCCAAGAGCTCCTACGAGCAGTACTTC. Translating gives CSVGRTGSKSSYEQYF.